Each of the 24 T cell receptor beta chains below was sequenced from the same sample in a study of blood T cells in healthy people across ages. Using a J-beta primer mix together with a sample-barcoded 5' primer, a second PCR was run for roughly 7 to 11 cycles. TCRdb re-called the 5' RACE reads through MiXCR, storing one row per CDR3 protein. The sample yields roughly 830,000 distinct CDR3 sequences, 55% to 65% seen once. Source material: blood. The origin of the receptors is a man aged 25-40 years in good health.

This clonotype came up a few times. This chain links TRBV20-1 with TRBJ1-6; D might be TRBD1 (5 bases). From germline, CDR1 is DFQATT and CDR2 SNEGSKA (reference sequence). The CDR3 runs to 13 residues. Trimming pared 8 bases from V and 0 bases from J, leaving 8 bases between. CDR3 sequence reads: CSSQGSYNSPLHF. As DNA, the CDR3 is TGCAGTAGTCAGGGCTCCTATAATTCACCCCTCCACTTT.

This clonotype was counted between two and nine times. The chain links TRBV29-1 to TRBJ1-2, with TRBD1 matching over 7 bases. This CDR3 is built from 12 residues. Germline V gives CDR1 SQVTM, CDR2 ANQGSEA. Losses at the gene ends were 4 bases for V and 4 bases for J; bases not matched to a gene: 3. The CDR3 protein is CSVGQGGYGYTF. The CDR3 DNA is TGCAGCGTTGGACAGGGCGGCTATGGCTACACCTTC. The full variable domain, its missing parts supplied by reference TRBV29-1 and TRBJ1-2, is SAVISQKPSRDICQRGTSLTIQCQVDSQVTMMFWYRQQPGQSLTLIATANQGSEATYESGFVIDKFPISRPNLTFSTLTVSNMSPEDSSIYLCSVGQGGYGYTFGSGTRLTVV.

This clonotype was counted a few times. V is TRBV5-6 and J is TRBJ2-7; 8 nucleotides agree with TRBD2. V trimming: 4 bases; J trimming: 0 bases; junction bases outside the gene matches: 6. Looked up from germline, CDR1 is SGHDT and CDR2 is YYEEEE. The CDR3 loop spans 15 amino acids. The CDR3 region has the DNA TGTGCCAGCAGCAAAGCGGGGGCCACCTCCTACGAGCAGTACTTC. Amino acids: CASSKAGATSYEQYF.

This chain connects TRBV28 to TRBJ2-4; 9 bases are shared with TRBD2. The end of the DNA fits TRBJ2-5 better, so the J call may be wrong. Germline assignment: CDR1 MDHEN and CDR2 SYDVKM. This CDR3 spans 15 amino acids. CDR3 sequence reads: CASRQPGLATETQYF. Here the CDR3 DNA reads TGTGCCAGCAGGCAACCGGGACTAGCTACAGAGACCCAGTACTTC.

The rearrangement uses TRBV13 and TRBJ2-7, with D possibly being TRBD2 (7 bases). V was pared by 0 bases and J by 6 bases, with 18 bases between. Germline values: CDR1 PRHDT, CDR2 FYEKMQ (reference sequence). There are 16 residues in the CDR3. Here the CDR3 reads CASSLGGGLGLAEQYF. The CDR3 DNA reads TGTGCCAGCAGCTTAGGCGGGGGGCTCGGGTTGGCCGAGCAGTACTTC.

This clonotype came up a few times. This rearrangement joins TRBV5-1 to TRBJ2-2; possibly TRBD1 for D (5 bases). With 4 bases removed from V and 0 bases from J, the gap between germline ends came to 10 bases. CDR1 SGHRS and CDR2 YFSETQ come from the germline V gene. The CDR3 is made up of 15 amino acids. The CDR3 nucleotides read TGCGCCAGCAGCCCGGACACCCCGAACACCGGGGAGCTGTTTTTT. This encodes CASSPDTPNTGELFF.

The chain couples TRBV7-9 to TRBJ2-3; 11 bases line up with TRBD2. CDR1 is SEHNR, CDR2 FQNEAQ, per germline (reference sequence). CDR3 length: 16 amino acids. V lost 4 bases and J lost 5; bases outside the gene matches: 8. The CDR3 DNA reads TGTGCCAGCAGCTGGCTAGCGGGGGGCCATAGAGATACGCAGTATTTT. Residues: CASSWLAGGHRDTQYF.

This clonotype was observed at least ten times. The genes are TRBV9 and TRBJ2-3; 10 nucleotides line up with TRBD2. The CDR3 is made up of 15 amino acids. Germline-derived CDR1 and CDR2 are SGDLS and YYNGEE. V was clipped by 2 bases and J by 5 bases; unmatched bases: 5. The CDR3 DNA follows: TGTGCCAGCAGCGTGGCTAGCGGGGGCAGAGATACGCAGTATTTT. Translating gives CASSVASGGRDTQYF.

CDR3 sequence reads: CSADRDANTDTQYF. For the CDR3, the DNA is TGCAGTGCTGATCGGGACGCAAACACAGATACGCAGTATTTT. The chain uses TRBV20-1 and TRBJ2-3, with D perhaps assigned TRBD1 or TRBD2 (5 bases each). The CDR3 runs 14 residues. V was pared by 5 bases and J by 2 bases, with 14 bases between. From germline, CDR1 is DFQATT and CDR2 SNEGSKA (reference sequence).

The V and J genes are TRBV4-3 and TRBJ2-3, with no clear D. This CDR3 comprises 13 residues. V dropped 1 base and J dropped 4 bases, with 6 bases sitting between them. Germline loops: CDR1 LGHNA, CDR2 YSLEER. In DNA, the CDR3 is TGCGCCAGCAGCCAAGGTTGGTCAGATACGCAGTATTTT. Protein product: CASSQGWSDTQYF.

The V and J genes are TRBV4-2 and TRBJ1-6; D remains ambiguous. Germline loops: CDR1 LGHNA, CDR2 YNFKEQ. Trimming removed 1 base from V and 5 bases from J, with 9 bases in between. The CDR3 has 15 residues. The DNA for the CDR3 is TGTGCCAGCAGCCAAGGAACGGTTGATAATTCACCCCTCCACTTT. Residues: CASSQGTVDNSPLHF.

J is TRBJ2-7 and V is TRBV7-9; perhaps TRBD1 as D (6 bases). Germline CDR1 is SEHNR and CDR2 is FQNEAQ (reference sequence). The CDR3 sequence is 16 residues long. Trimming took off 1 base at V and 0 bases at J, with 13 bases between the two ends. The CDR3 DNA reads TGTGCCAGCAGCTTAGGGGCAGGGGTTTTCTCCTACGAGCAGTACTTC. Protein product: CASSLGAGVFSYEQYF.

This clonotype was seen a few times. J is TRBJ2-7 and V is TRBV29-1; 7 bases line up with TRBD1. V shed 0 bases, J shed 3 bases, and the junction held 2 bases outside the gene matches. Germline CDR1 reads SQVTM; CDR2 reads ANQGSEA. This CDR3 region has 13 residues. CDR3 DNA sequence: TGCAGCGTTGAAGAGACAGGGAGCTACGAGCAGTACTTC. This codes for CSVEETGSYEQYF.

The chain employs TRBV5-1 and TRBJ2-3; 9 bases align to TRBD1. This CDR3 contains 14 residues. V shed 3 bases and J 6 bases; nucleotides not matched to a gene: 5. The germline V gene encodes CDR1 SGHRS and CDR2 YFSETQ. The CDR3 here is CASSSGTGSDTQYF. The CDR3 nucleotides read TGCGCCAGCAGCTCCGGGACAGGGTCCGATACGCAGTATTTT. Using reference TRBV5-1 and TRBJ2-3 for the parts outside the CDR3, the full variable domain is KAGVTQTPRYLIKTRGQQVTLSCSPISGHRSVSWYQQTPGQGLQFLFEYFSETQRNKGNFPGRFSGRQFSNSRSEMNVSTLELGDSALYLCASSSGTGSDTQYFGPGTRLTVL.

This rearrangement joins TRBV27 to TRBJ2-2, with 7 nucleotides matching TRBD2. Germline CDR1 MNHEY, CDR2 SMNVEV (reference sequence). The CDR3 has 17 residues. The V and J ends lost 3 bases and 0 bases, in that order; junction bases with no gene match: 7. The CDR3 bases are TGTGCCAGCAGTTTTCAGCGGGGCGTAACGAACACCGGGGAGCTGTTTTTT. Translation: CASSFQRGVTNTGELFF.

V gene TRBV20-1 combines with J gene TRBJ1-1; weak D call: TRBD1 (6 bases). V was trimmed by 1 base and J by 4 bases, leaving 10 bases between them. Germline V gives CDR1 DFQATT, CDR2 SNEGSKA (reference sequence). This CDR3 has 13 residues. The CDR3: CSARGGGGTEAFF. Here the CDR3 DNA reads TGCAGTGCTAGAGGGGGAGGGGGCACTGAAGCTTTCTTT.

The V and J genes are TRBV28 and TRBJ1-6; 7 positions match TRBD1. CDR1 MDHEN and CDR2 SYDVKM come from the germline V gene. This CDR3 comprises 18 residues. J lost 0 bases, V lost 6 bases, and 11 bases had no gene match. For the CDR3, the DNA is TGTGCCAGCAGCCCGACTGGGACAGTAAGCTCCTATAATTCACCCCTCCACTTT. Translated, it gives CASSPTGTVSSYNSPLHF.

V gene TRBV29-1 combines with J gene TRBJ2-5; possibly TRBD1 for D (6 bases). Gene TRBJ2-7 matches the end of the DNA better, so the J call may be wrong. The germline V gene encodes CDR1 SQVTM and CDR2 ANQGSEA. The CDR3 contains 12 residues. The chain's CDR3 is CSVDLSGDEQYF. The CDR3 DNA sequence: TGCAGCGTTGATCTGTCAGGGGACGAGCAGTACTTC.

The genes are TRBV29-1 and TRBJ2-7, with D tentatively TRBD1 (6 bases). The CDR3 runs to 12 residues. Germline CDR1 SQVTM, CDR2 ANQGSEA. V was cut by 4 bases and J by 2 bases, with 9 bases left in between. The CDR3 loop reads CSVAGDPYEQYF. In DNA, the CDR3 is TGCAGCGTTGCAGGGGACCCCTACGAGCAGTACTTC.

The chain employs TRBV10-3 and TRBJ2-7; weak D call: TRBD2 (6 bases). The CDR3 covers 14 residues. The germline gives CDR1 ENHRY, CDR2 SYGVKD. Trimming took off 6 bases at V and 4 bases at J, with 16 bases between the two ends. The CDR3 DNA reads as TGTGCCATCAGCCCCCGTCCGGGGGAGTACGAGCAGTACTTC. Translation: CAISPRPGEYEQYF.

The chain couples TRBV4-3 to TRBJ1-1, with D possibly being TRBD1 (5 bases). Trimming took 2 bases from V and 0 from J, leaving 10 bases between them. The V gene's germline CDR1 is LGHNA and CDR2 YSLEER. This CDR3 is built from 15 residues. This chain's CDR3 is CASSQLRTLNTEAFF. The CDR3 DNA follows: TGCGCCAGCAGCCAACTGAGGACATTGAACACTGAAGCTTTCTTT.

This clonotype has just a few counts. The J gene is TRBJ2-7, the V gene TRBV4-3, with D possibly matching TRBD1 (6 bases). The J call could be wrong; TRBJ2-5 is a better fit for the DNA end. Germline V CDR1 and CDR2: LGHNA, YSLEER. The CDR3 is 14 residues long. The DNA of the CDR3 is TGCGCCAGCAGCCAGGGGGCGGGTCTGGAGACCCAGTACTTC. This sequence encodes CASSQGAGLETQYF.

This clonotype was recorded a few times. The rearrangement joins TRBV20-1 to TRBJ2-7, with a tentative D call TRBD1 (6 bases). Germline values: CDR1 DFQATT, CDR2 SNEGSKA (reference sequence). V was clipped by 5 bases and J by 10 bases, with 15 bases between them. The CDR3 loop spans 11 amino acids. The CDR3 coding sequence is TGCAGTGCTGCGACAGGCCAGATTCAGTACTTC. Translation gives CSAATGQIQYF.

The genes are TRBV6-5 and TRBJ2-7; 7 bases map to TRBD1. CDR1 and CDR2 (germline): MNHEY, SVGAGI. This CDR3 is built from 14 residues. V shed 5 bases and J 2 bases; nucleotides not matched to a gene: 6. The CDR3 coding sequence is TGTGCCAGCAGTACTAGACAGGGAACCTACGAGCAGTACTTC. It translates to CASSTRQGTYEQYF.